The text below deals with one T cell receptor (beta chain). Germline-derived CDR1 and CDR2 are SGDLS and YYNGEE. The CDR3 is made up of 11 amino acids. Trimming took off 3 bases at V and 11 bases at J, with 11 bases between the two ends. This entry comes from a study of blood T cell repertoires in COVID-19. The assay was immunoSEQ multiplex PCR, and TCRdb's table has in-frame clones only and misses some. Counted here are 240,000 or so clones, 70% to 85% occurring once; the ten biggest clones make up around 2%. This receptor was identified in a woman of 80 years or more with acute or convalescent COVID-19. Sample: peripheral blood. The chain carries TRBV9 and TRBJ1-1, with D perhaps matching TRBD1 (6 bases). The CDR3 bases are TGTGCCAGCAGCGGAACAGGGACGGCTTTCTTT. Encoded protein: CASSGTGTAFF.